A selection of T cell receptor beta chains follows, all from one sample in a study of blood T cell repertoires in COVID-19. Method: immunoSEQ multiplex PCR; TCRdb's copy keeps in-frame clones and lacks some. The data contain roughly 190,000 clones, 82% of them seen just once; the ten biggest clones take up about 5%. Sequencing input: PBMCs or T cells enriched from blood (not recorded which). The receptor source for this set is a woman aged 55 to 70 with acute COVID-19. Each CDR3 is given with its conserved first and last residue. D genes are given only for firm matches. The size of a clone is reported for some rows only, either as once, few or many, or as a class for expanded clones.

clone_size d_call j_call v_call cdr3_aa cdr3_nt
once - TRBJ1-1 TRBV19 CASSISGRNTEAFF TGTGCCAGTAGTATAAGTGGCAGGAACACTGAAGCTTTCTTT
- - TRBJ1-2 TRBV19 CASTMGHSNYGYTF TGTGCCAGTACCATGGGACATTCCAACTATGGCTACACCTTC
- - TRBJ1-1 TRBV10-3 CAISADTEAFF TGTGCCATCAGTGCCGACACTGAAGCTTTCTTT
few - TRBJ2-5 TRBV27 CASSFGGKETQYF TGTGCCAGCAGTTTTGGAGGAAAAGAGACCCAGTACTTC
once - TRBJ1-2 TRBV19 CASSLLFQGRSGYTF TGTGCCAGTAGTCTTCTTTTTCAGGGAAGGAGTGGCTACACCTTC
- TRBD1 TRBJ2-1 TRBV19 CASSGRDRGFNEQFF TGTGCCAGTAGTGGCCGGGACAGGGGTTTCAATGAGCAGTTCTTC
- - TRBJ1-1 TRBV28 CASSGGNTEAFF TGTGCCAGCAGCGGGGGAAACACTGAAGCTTTCTTT
- TRBD1 TRBJ2-1 TRBV24-1 CATSDRPYNEQFF TGTGCCACCTCGGACAGGCCGTACAATGAGCAGTTCTTC
- TRBD2 TRBJ2-4 TRBV5-1 CASSPPGGNIQYF TGCGCCAGCAGCCCCCCGGGGGGGAACATTCAGTACTTC
- - TRBJ1-6 TRBV25-1 CASSDPTGEASPLHF TGTGCCAGCAGTGATCCTACAGGAGAAGCTTCACCCCTCCACTTT
- TRBD1 TRBJ1-2 TRBV28 CASSLYLQGSGYTF TGTGCCAGCAGTTTATACCTACAGGGGTCGGGCTACACCTTC
- - TRBJ2-7 TRBV30 CAWSGGQIYEQYF TGTGCCTGGAGCGGGGGACAGATCTACGAGCAGTACTTC
many TRBD1 TRBJ2-1 TRBV5-1 CASSLGFGDRTYNEQFF TGCGCCAGCAGCTTGGGCTTCGGGGACAGAACCTACAATGAGCAGTTCTTC
few TRBD1 TRBJ1-5 TRBV11-2 CASSLVGQANQPQHF TGTGCCAGCAGCTTAGTTGGACAGGCAAATCAGCCCCAGCATTTT
- - TRBJ1-4 TRBV12-3/TRBV12-4 CASSFSGWQLFF TGTGCCAGCAGTTTCTCAGGGTGGCAACTGTTTTTT
few - TRBJ1-5 TRBV6-5 CASSYSVKTQQPQHF TGTGCCAGCAGTTACTCGGTAAAGACTCAGCAGCCCCAGCATTTT
- - TRBJ1-5 TRBV7-8 CASSLSWSWRDSNQPQHF TGTGCCAGCAGCTTAAGTTGGTCATGGAGGGATAGCAATCAGCCCCAGCATTTT
few TRBD1 TRBJ2-2 TRBV15 CATSSGDRGETGELFF TGTGCCACCAGCAGTGGGGACAGGGGGGAAACCGGGGAGCTGTTTTTT
- TRBD2 TRBJ2-2 TRBV7-2 CASSLTSGTNTGELFF TGTGCCAGCAGCTTGACTAGCGGGACGAACACCGGGGAGCTGTTTTTT
few TRBD1 TRBJ1-5 TRBV7-9 CASSSVAGGDQPQHF TGTGCCAGCAGCTCCGTGGCAGGGGGCGATCAGCCCCAGCATTTT
- - TRBJ2-2 TRBV2 CASSPQGLNTGELFF TGTGCCAGCAGTCCCCAGGGACTGAACACCGGGGAGCTGTTTTTT
- - TRBJ2-1 TRBV7-2 CASSLSDRGNNEQFF TGTGCCAGCAGCTTAAGTGATAGGGGGAACAATGAGCAGTTCTTC
- - TRBJ1-3 TRBV19 CASTTGRGISGNTIYF TGTGCCAGTACCACTGGAAGGGGGATCTCTGGAAACACCATATATTTT
once TRBD1 TRBJ1-2 TRBV19 CASDTGGSEGYTF TGTGCCAGTGATACAGGGGGCTCAGAAGGCTACACCTTC
once - TRBJ1-2 TRBV24-1 CATGEGGNYGYTF TGTGCCACCGGGGAGGGGGGCAACTATGGCTACACCTTC
- - TRBJ1-1 TRBV27 CASSLSAGLGAEAFF TGTGCCAGCAGTTTATCGGCAGGGTTAGGCGCTGAAGCTTTCTTT
- TRBD1 TRBJ2-3 TRBV4-2 CASSQDWDRDTQYF TGTGCCAGCAGCCAAGATTGGGACAGAGATACGCAGTATTTT
- - TRBJ2-3 TRBV28 CASRGDTQYF TGTGCCAGCAGGGGCGATACGCAGTATTTT
- TRBD2 TRBJ2-3 TRBV3-1/TRBV3-2 CASSPRERGGNTSTDTQYF TGTGCCAGCAGCCCCCGCGAGCGGGGGGGTAATACGAGCACAGATACGCAGTATTTT
- - TRBJ1-1 TRBV12-3/TRBV12-4 CASSYGQRTEAFF TGTGCCAGCAGTTACGGACAGAGGACTGAAGCTTTCTTT
- TRBD2 TRBJ2-4 TRBV28 CASSLVAGSIQYF TGTGCCAGCAGTTTAGTAGCGGGGAGCATTCAGTACTTC
- - TRBJ2-1 TRBV7-2 CASSPGPGGNEQFF TGTGCCAGCAGCCCCGGACCAGGAGGCAATGAGCAGTTCTTC
- TRBD1 TRBJ1-1 TRBV2 CASRRTGGLTEAFF TGTGCCAGCAGGCGTACAGGGGGCCTCACTGAAGCTTTCTTT
- - TRBJ2-1 TRBV12-3/TRBV12-4 CASSLMAEQFF TGTGCCAGCAGTTTAATGGCTGAGCAGTTCTTC
once - TRBJ1-3 TRBV7-2 CASSLPLTGENTIYF TGTGCCAGCAGCCTGCCCCTGACAGGAGAAAACACCATATATTTT
- TRBD2 TRBJ2-2 TRBV6-2/TRBV6-3 CASSWGGFDTGELFF TGTGCCAGCAGTTGGGGGGGGTTTGACACCGGGGAGCTGTTTTTT
many - TRBJ2-3 TRBV7-9 CASSTDDRDTQYF TGTGCCAGCAGCACCGATGACAGGGATACGCAGTATTTT
- - TRBJ1-1 TRBV18 CASSITGTLQNTEAFF TGTGCCAGCTCAATCACTGGGACTCTCCAGAACACTGAAGCTTTCTTT
- - TRBJ1-1 TRBV28 CASGRVDPEAFF TGTGCCAGCGGGCGGGTTGACCCTGAAGCTTTCTTT
- TRBD1 TRBJ1-5 TRBV18 CASSRGGNQPQHF TGTGCCAGCTCCAGGGGGGGCAATCAGCCCCAGCATTTT
- - TRBJ1-3 TRBV30 CAWSSGGSYGNTIYF TGTGCCTGGAGTTCCGGCGGGTCTTACGGAAACACCATATATTTT
- TRBD1 TRBJ1-6 TRBV7-9 CASSSRDRVNSPLHF TGTGCCAGCAGCTCCCGGGACAGGGTTAATTCACCCCTCCACTTT